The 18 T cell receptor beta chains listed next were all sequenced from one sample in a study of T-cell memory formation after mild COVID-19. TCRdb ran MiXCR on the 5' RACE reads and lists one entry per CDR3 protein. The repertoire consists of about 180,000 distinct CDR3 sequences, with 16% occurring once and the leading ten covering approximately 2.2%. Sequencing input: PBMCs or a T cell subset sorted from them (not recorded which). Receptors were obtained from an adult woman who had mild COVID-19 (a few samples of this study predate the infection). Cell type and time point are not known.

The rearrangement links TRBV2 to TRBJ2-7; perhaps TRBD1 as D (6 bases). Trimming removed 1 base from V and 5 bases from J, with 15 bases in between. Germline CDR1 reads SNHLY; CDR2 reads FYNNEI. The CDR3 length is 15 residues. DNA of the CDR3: TGTGCCAGCAGTGAAGAACAGGGTACGGGGAACGAGCAGTACTTC. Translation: CASSEEQGTGNEQYF.

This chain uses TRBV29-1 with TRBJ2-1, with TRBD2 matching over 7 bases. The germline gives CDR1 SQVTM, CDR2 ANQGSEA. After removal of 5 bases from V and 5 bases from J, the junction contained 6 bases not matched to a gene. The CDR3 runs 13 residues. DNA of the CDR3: TGCAGCGTTTGGGGGGGGAGAAACAATGAGCAGTTCTTC. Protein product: CSVWGGRNNEQFF.

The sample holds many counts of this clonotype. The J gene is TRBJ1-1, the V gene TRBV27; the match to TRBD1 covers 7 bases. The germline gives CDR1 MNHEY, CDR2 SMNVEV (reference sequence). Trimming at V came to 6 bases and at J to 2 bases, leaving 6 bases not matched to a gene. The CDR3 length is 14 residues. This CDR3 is CASRGNRGNTEAFF. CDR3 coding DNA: TGTGCCAGCAGGGGGAACAGGGGTAACACTGAAGCTTTCTTT.

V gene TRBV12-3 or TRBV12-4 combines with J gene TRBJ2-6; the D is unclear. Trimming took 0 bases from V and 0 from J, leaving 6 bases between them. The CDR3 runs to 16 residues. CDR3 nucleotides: TGTGCCAGCAGTTTAGCGGGATCCTCTGGGGCCAACGTCCTGACTTTC. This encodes CASSLAGSSGANVLTF.

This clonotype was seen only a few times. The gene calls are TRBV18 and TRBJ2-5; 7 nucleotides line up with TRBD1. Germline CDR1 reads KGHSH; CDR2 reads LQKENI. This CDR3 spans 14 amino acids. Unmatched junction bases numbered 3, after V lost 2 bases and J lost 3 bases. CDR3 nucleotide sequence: TGTGCCAGCTCACCAGACAGGGTTAAAGAGACCCAGTACTTC. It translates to CASSPDRVKETQYF.

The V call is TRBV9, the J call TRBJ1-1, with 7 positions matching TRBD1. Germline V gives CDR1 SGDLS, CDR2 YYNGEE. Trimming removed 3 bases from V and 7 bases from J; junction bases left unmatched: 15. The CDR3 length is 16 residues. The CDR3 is CASSGSREQGRNEAFF. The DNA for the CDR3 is TGTGCCAGCAGCGGAAGTAGGGAACAGGGGCGGAATGAAGCTTTCTTT. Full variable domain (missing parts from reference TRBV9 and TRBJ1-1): DSGVTQTPKHLITATGQRVTLRCSPRSGDLSVYWYQQSLDQGLQFLIQYYNGEERAKGNILERFSAQQFPDLHSELNLSSLELGDSALYFCASSGSREQGRNEAFFGQGTRLTVV.

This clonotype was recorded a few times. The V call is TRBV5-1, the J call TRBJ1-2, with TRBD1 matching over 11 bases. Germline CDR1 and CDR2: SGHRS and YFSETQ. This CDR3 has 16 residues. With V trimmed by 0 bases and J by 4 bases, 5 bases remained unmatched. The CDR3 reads CASSLEPGQGGYGYTF. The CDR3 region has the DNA TGCGCCAGCAGCTTGGAACCGGGACAGGGGGGCTATGGCTACACCTTC.

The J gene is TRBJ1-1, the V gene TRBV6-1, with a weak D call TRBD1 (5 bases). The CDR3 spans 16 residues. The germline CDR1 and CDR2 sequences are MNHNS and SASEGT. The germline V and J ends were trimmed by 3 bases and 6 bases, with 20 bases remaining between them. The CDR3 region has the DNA TGTGCCAGCAGTGATTTCGCCCTGAGAGGGGACCCTGAAGCTTTCTTT. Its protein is CASSDFALRGDPEAFF.

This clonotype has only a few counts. The CDR3 bases are TGTGCCAGCAAGCCAAGGGGACTCGGGCCAAGATATGGCTACACCTTC. Amino acid sequence: CASKPRGLGPRYGYTF. The V call is TRBV14, the J call TRBJ1-2, with a weak D call TRBD1 (5 bases). The CDR3 extends over 16 amino acids. CDR1 is SGHDN, CDR2 FVKESK, per germline. Trimming stripped 7 bases from V and 5 bases from J, with 23 bases between.

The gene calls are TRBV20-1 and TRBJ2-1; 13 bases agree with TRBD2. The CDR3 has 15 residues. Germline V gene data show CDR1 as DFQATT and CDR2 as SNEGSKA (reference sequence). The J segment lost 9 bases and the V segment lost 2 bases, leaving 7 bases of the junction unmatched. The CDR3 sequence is CSARRTSGGAPEQFF. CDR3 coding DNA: TGCAGTGCTAGAAGAACTAGCGGGGGGGCCCCTGAGCAGTTCTTC.

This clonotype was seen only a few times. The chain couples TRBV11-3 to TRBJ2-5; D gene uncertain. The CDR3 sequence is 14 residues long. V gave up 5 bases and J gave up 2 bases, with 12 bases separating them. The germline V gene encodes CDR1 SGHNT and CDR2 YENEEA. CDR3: CASSPRTIQETQYF. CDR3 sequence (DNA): TGTGCCAGCAGCCCCCGGACCATACAAGAGACCCAGTACTTC. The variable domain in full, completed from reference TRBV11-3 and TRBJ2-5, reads EAGVVQSPRYKIIEKKQPVAFWCNPISGHNTLYWYLQNLGQGPELLIRYENEEAVDDSQLPKDRFSAERLKGVDSTLKIQPAELGDSAVYLCASSPRTIQETQYFGPGTRLLVL.

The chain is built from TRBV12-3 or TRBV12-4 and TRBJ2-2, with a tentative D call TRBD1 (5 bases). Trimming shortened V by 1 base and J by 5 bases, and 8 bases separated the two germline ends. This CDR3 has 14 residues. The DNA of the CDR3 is TGTGCCAGCAGTTTAGGGACACCGACCGGGGAGCTGTTTTTT. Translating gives CASSLGTPTGELFF.

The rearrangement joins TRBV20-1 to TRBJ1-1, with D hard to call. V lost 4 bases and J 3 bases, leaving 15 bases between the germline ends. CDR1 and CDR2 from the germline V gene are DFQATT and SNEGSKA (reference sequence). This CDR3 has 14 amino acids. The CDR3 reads CSAMRVSLHTEAFF. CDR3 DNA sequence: TGCAGTGCTATGAGAGTCAGCTTACACACTGAAGCTTTCTTT.

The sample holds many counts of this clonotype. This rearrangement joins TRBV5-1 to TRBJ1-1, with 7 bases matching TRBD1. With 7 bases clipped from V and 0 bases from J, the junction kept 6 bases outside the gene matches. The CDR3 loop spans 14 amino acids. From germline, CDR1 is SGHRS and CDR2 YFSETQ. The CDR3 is CASALGQMNTEAFF. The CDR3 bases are TGCGCCAGCGCCCTGGGACAGATGAACACTGAAGCTTTCTTT.

CDR3 protein: CSAAPQGRVIPQPQHF. The CDR3 DNA is TGCAGTGCTGCCCCACAGGGCAGGGTAATACCTCAGCCCCAGCATTTT. The V and J genes are TRBV20-1 and TRBJ1-5; D is possibly TRBD1 (6 bases). The germline V and J ends were trimmed by 5 bases and 6 bases, with 23 bases remaining between them. The germline gives CDR1 DFQATT, CDR2 SNEGSKA (reference sequence). There are 16 residues in the CDR3.

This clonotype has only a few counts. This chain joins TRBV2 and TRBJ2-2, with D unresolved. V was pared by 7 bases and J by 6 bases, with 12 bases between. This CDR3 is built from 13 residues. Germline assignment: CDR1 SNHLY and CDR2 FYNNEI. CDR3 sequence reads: CASTRETPGELFF. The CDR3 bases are TGTGCCAGCACCCGAGAAACTCCCGGGGAGCTGTTTTTT.

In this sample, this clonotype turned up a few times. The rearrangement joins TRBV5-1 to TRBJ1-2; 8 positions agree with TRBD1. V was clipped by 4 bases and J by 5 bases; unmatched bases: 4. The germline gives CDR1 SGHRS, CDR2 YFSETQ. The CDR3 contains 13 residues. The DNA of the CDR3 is TGCGCCAGCAGCCTGACAGGGGCATATGGCTACACCTTC. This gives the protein CASSLTGAYGYTF.

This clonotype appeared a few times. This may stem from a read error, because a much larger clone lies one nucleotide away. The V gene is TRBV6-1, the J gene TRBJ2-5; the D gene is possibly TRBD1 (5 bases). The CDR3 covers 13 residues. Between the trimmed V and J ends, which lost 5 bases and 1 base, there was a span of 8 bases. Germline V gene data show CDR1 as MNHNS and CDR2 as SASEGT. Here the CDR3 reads CASSSGSQETQYF. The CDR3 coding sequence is TGTGCCAGCAGTTCAGGGTCCCAAGAGACCCAGTACTTC.